The sample holds many counts of the clone carrying this T cell receptor beta chain. What it binds is not known. Amplification from RNA transcripts yielded the TCR beta CDR3 regions. The workflow started with a first-round RT-PCR run with HTBI primers and then moved on to a second-round multiplex PCR. Each CDR3 protein gets one entry after TCRdb re-called the multiplex PCR reads with MiXCR. The table shows 200,000 to 250,000 distinct CDR3 sequences, with about 22% occurring only once. This sample is part of a study of Graves' ophthalmopathy and Graves' hyperthyroidism. Those donors who had ophthalmopathy presented with moderate-to-severe activity, a CAS of ≥3, a NOSPECS of ≥4 and a duration under 3 months. Study-level findings and limits: Ophthalmopathy progression cases were predicted by the model with 55% to 71% sensitivity and 72.22% specificity.

Germline assignment: CDR1 SNHLY and CDR2 FYNNEI. The CDR3 runs 13 residues. Trimming took 9 bases from V and 0 from J, leaving 11 bases between them. This TCR was sampled from a woman in her fifties or sixties with Graves' ophthalmopathy. The V gene is TRBV2, the J gene TRBJ1-1; possible D gene TRBD1, 5 bases. Specimen: peripheral blood. This CDR3 is CARRTPMNTEAFF. For the CDR3, the DNA is TGTGCCAGACGGACACCCATGAACACTGAAGCTTTCTTT.